This TCR beta chain stems from a study of control samples from healthy donors and cancer patients. Germline loops: CDR1 SGHDT, CDR2 YYEEEE. This CDR3 comprises 15 residues. Trimming took 4 bases from V and 1 from J, leaving 14 bases between them. The protocol was immunoSEQ multiplex PCR, while the TCRdb copy is restricted to in-frame clones and leaves out a portion. The table lists 85,000 to 100,000 clones, roughly four fifths of them singletons. V is TRBV5-6 and J is TRBJ1-1; D is uncertain. The sequencing input was blood. This TCR derives from a man aged 55 to 70 in good health. In DNA form, the CDR3 reads TGTGCCAGCAGCCGGCTGGCCGCTGGGAACACTGAAGCTTTCTTT. It encodes CASSRLAAGNTEAFF.